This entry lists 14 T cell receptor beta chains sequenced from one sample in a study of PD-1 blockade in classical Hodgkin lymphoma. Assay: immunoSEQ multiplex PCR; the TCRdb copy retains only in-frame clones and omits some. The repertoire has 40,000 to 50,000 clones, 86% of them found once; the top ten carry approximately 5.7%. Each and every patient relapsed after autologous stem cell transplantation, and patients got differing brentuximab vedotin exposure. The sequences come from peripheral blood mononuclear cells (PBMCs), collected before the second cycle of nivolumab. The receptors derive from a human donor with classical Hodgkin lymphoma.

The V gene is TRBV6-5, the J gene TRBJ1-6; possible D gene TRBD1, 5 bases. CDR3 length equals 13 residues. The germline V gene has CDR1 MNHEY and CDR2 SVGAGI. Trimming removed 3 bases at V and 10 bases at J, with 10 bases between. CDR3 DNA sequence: TGTGCCAGCAGTTATAGTAGGGACTCACCCCTCCACTTT. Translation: CASSYSRDSPLHF.

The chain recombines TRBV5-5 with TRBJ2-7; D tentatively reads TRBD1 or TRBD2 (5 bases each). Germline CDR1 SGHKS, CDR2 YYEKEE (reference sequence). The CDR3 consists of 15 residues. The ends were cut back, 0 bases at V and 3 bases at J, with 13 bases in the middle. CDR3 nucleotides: TGTGCCAGCAGCTTGGCGGGGACCGCTAACTACGAGCAGTACTTC. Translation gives CASSLAGTANYEQYF.

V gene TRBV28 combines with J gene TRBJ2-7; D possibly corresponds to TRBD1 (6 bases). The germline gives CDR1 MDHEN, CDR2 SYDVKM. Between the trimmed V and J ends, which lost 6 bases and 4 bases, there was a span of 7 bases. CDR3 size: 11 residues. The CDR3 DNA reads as TGTGCCAGCAGAGGGACATACGAGCAGTACTTC. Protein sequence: CASRGTYEQYF.

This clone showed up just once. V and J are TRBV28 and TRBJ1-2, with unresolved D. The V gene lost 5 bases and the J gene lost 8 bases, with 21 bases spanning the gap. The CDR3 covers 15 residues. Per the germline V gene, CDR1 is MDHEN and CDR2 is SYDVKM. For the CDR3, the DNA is TGTGCCAGCAGTCCGACTTTTTCCGGCATGAGGGGCTACACCTTC. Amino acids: CASSPTFSGMRGYTF.

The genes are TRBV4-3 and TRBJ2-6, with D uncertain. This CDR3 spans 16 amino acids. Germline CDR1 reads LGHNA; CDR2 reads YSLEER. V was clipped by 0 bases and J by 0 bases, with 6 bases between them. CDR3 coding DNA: TGCGCCAGCAGCCAAGACGGTTTCTCTGGGGCCAACGTCCTGACTTTC. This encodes CASSQDGFSGANVLTF.

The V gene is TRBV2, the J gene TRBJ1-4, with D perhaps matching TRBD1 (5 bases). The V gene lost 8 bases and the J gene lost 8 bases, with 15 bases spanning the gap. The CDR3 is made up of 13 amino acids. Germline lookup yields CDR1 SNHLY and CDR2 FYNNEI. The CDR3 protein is CASRTGTSEKLFF. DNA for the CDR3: TGTGCCAGCCGCACTGGGACCTCCGAAAAACTGTTTTTT.

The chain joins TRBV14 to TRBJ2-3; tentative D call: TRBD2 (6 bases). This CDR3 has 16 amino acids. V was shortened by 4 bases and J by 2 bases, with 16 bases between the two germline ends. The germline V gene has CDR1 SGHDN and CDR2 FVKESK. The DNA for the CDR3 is TGTGCCAGCAGCCGAGAAATAGCGGCCCACACAGATACGCAGTATTTT. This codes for CASSREIAAHTDTQYF. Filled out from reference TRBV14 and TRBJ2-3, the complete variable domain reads EAGVTQFPSHSVIEKGQTVTLRCDPISGHDNLYWYRRVMGKEIKFLLHFVKESKQDESGMPNNRFLAERTGGTYSTLKVQPAELEDSGVYFCASSREIAAHTDTQYFGPGTRLTVL.

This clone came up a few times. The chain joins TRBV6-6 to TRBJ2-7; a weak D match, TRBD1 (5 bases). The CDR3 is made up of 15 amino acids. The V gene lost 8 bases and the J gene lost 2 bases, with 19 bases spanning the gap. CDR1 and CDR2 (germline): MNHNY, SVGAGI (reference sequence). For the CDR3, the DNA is TGTGCCAGCTTGACCCCTGGGGCAGTCCCCTACGAGCAGTACTTC. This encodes CASLTPGAVPYEQYF.

CDR3 sequence: CASSHGQGYNEQFF. The DNA for the CDR3 is TGTGCCAGCAGCCACGGACAGGGTTACAATGAGCAGTTCTTC. The chain joins TRBV14 to TRBJ2-1; 8 nucleotides line up with TRBD1. Germline V CDR1 and CDR2: SGHDN, FVKESK. With V trimmed by 3 bases and J by 4 bases, 2 bases remained unmatched. The CDR3 is made up of 14 amino acids.

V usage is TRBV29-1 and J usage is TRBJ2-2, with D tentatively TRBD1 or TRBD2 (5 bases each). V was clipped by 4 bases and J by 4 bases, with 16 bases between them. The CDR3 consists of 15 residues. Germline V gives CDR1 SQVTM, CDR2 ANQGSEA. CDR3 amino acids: CSVGGERAGTGELFF. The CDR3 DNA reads TGCAGCGTTGGAGGGGAGAGGGCGGGCACCGGGGAGCTGTTTTTT.

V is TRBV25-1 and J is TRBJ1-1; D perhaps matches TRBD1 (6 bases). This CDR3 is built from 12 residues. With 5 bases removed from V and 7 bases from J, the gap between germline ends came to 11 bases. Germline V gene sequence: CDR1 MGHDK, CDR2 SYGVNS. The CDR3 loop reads CASSQGIGEAFF. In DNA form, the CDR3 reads TGTGCCAGCAGTCAGGGGATTGGTGAAGCTTTCTTT.

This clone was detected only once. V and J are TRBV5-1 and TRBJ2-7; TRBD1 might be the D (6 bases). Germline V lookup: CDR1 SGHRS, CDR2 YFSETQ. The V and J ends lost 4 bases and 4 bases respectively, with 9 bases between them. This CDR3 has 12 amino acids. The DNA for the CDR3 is TGCGCCAGCAGCCTAGGACAGTACGAGCAGTACTTC. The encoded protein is CASSLGQYEQYF.

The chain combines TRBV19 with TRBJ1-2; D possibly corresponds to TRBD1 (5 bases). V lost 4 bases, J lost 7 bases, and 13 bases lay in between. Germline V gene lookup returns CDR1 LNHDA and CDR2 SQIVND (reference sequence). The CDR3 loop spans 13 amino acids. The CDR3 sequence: CASSTQDIVGYTF. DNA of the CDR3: TGTGCCAGTAGTACACAGGACATAGTTGGCTACACCTTC.

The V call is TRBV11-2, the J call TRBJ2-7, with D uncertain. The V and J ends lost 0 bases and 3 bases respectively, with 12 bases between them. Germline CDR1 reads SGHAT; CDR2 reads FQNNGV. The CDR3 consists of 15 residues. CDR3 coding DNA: TGTGCCAGCAGCTTAGAGGGATTGGCCGTCTACGAGCAGTACTTC. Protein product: CASSLEGLAVYEQYF.